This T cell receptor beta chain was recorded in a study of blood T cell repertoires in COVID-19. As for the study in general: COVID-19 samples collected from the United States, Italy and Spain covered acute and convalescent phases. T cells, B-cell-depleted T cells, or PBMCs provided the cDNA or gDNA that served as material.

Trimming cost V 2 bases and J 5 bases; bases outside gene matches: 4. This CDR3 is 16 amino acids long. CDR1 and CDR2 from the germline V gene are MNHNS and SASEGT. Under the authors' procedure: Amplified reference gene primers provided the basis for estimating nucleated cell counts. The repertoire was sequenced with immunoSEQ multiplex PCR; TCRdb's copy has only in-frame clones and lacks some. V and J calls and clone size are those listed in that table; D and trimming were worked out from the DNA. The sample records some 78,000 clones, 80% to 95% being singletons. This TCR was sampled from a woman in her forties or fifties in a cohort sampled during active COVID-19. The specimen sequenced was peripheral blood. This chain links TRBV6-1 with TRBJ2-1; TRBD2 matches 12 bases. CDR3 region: CASSERTSGINNEQFF. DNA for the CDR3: TGTGCCAGCAGTGAAAGGACTAGCGGGATCAACAATGAGCAGTTCTTC.